This TCR beta chain originates from a study of T cells in Graves' hyperthyroidism and ophthalmopathy. Notes on the study in general: Ophthalmopathy cases were set apart from stable hyperthyroidism by a 13 V-J model. Blood also contained most expanded thyroid clonotypes above 0.001.

With a duration under 2 months, the hyperthyroidism was newly diagnosed in patients aged 18 to 65. This clonotype was counted a few times. What it binds is unknown. There were TCR beta CDR3 regions amplified from RNA transcripts. First-round RT-PCR of the TCR CDR3 relied on the HTBI primer set. TCRdb passed the multiplex PCR reads through MiXCR, listing each CDR3 protein once. The top ten clones hold just under 8.5% of a sample with approximately 560,000 distinct CDR3 sequences, 40% to 55% of them seen once. J gave up 7 bases and V 6 bases, and 9 bases lay outside the gene matches. Germline lookup yields CDR1 SNHLY and CDR2 FYNNEI. The CDR3 consists of 15 residues.

This TCR was recovered from a woman aged 18-29 years with Graves' hyperthyroidism. The chain has TRBV2 and TRBJ1-4; 9 bases align to TRBD1. Sequencing was carried out using peripheral blood or thyroid tissue (not recorded which). This chain's CDR3 is CASRPSQGASEKLFF. DNA of the CDR3: TGTGCCAGCAGACCCTCACAGGGGGCGAGTGAAAAACTGTTTTTT.